This T cell receptor beta chain was found in a study of T-cell memory formation after mild COVID-19. Study information: TCR clusters were mostly confined to one donor each.

Trimming stripped 6 bases from V and 7 bases from J, with 15 bases between. The CDR3 has 13 residues. Researchers used 5'RACE with constant-segment primers to make TCR alpha and TCR beta cDNA libraries that carry sample barcodes and UMIs. TCRdb itself ran the 5' RACE reads through MiXCR, one entry per CDR3 protein. The sample includes 350,000 to 550,000 distinct CDR3 sequences, about a sixth of them seen just once. Overall study findings and caveats: For contracting clones, CD4+ ones sat mainly in CM and EM, CD8+ in EMRA. Second-wave clones reaching peak frequency on day 37 lacked confirmed SARS-CoV-2 specificity.

A word on this clonotype: Its antigen remains unidentified.

Sequenced material: PBMCs or a T cell subset sorted from them (not recorded which). The chain is built from TRBV12-3 or TRBV12-4 and TRBJ1-1; TRBD1 is a possible D gene (5 bases). This sequence originates from a man aged 18 to 30 who had mild COVID-19 (a few samples of this study predate the infection). Cell type and time point are not known. The CDR3 bases are TGTGCCAGCAGCTCACAGGTATTTGGTGAAGCTTTCTTT. Encoded protein: CASSSQVFGEAFF.